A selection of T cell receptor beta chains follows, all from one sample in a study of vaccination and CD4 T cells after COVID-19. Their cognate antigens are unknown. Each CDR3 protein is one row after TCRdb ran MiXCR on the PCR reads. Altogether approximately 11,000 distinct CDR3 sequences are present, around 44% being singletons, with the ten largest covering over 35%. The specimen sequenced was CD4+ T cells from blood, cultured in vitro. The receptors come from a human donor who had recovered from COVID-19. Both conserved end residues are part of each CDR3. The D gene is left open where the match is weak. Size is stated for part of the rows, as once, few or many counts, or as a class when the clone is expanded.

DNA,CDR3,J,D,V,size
TGTGCCAGCAGCTTCCGGGTTGGGGGAGAGACCCAGTACTTC,CASSFRVGGETQYF,TRBJ2-5,-,TRBV11-2,few
TGCGCCAGCAGCCAAGGGACGGCAGGGAATCAGCCCCAGCATTTT,CASSQGTAGNQPQHF,TRBJ1-5,-,TRBV4-3,-
TGTGCCAGCAGCCAGGGGGCTCAGCCCCAGCATTTT,CASSQGAQPQHF,TRBJ1-5,-,TRBV3-1,-
TGTGCCTCCTCAGGACAGAATCAGCCCCAGCATTTT,CASSGQNQPQHF,TRBJ1-5,-,TRBV19,-
TGTGCCAGCAGTCACAGGGGGTACGAACGTCAGCCCCAGCATTTT,CASSHRGYERQPQHF,TRBJ1-5,TRBD1,TRBV6-2/TRBV6-3,-
TGTGCCAGCAGTTACTGGGGGGAGAACACTGAAGCTTTCTTT,CASSYWGENTEAFF,TRBJ1-1,-,TRBV6-5,-
TGTGCCAGCAGTTTGAGGGAGGGCACTGAAGCTTTCTTT,CASSLREGTEAFF,TRBJ1-1,-,TRBV12-3/TRBV12-4,few
TGTGCCACCAGAGAGGGACAGGGGAGAAAATCTGGAAACACCATATATTTT,CATREGQGRKSGNTIYF,TRBJ1-3,TRBD1,TRBV15,few
TGTGCCAGCAGGGCCCGAATCCCGGACGGACGATCTAACTATGGCTACACCTTC,CASRARIPDGRSNYGYTF,TRBJ1-2,-,TRBV6-1,-
TGTGCCAGCATCGGGACAGGGCGGGACTATGGCTACACCTTC,CASIGTGRDYGYTF,TRBJ1-2,TRBD1,TRBV12-3/TRBV12-4,once
TGCAGTGCCCCGGGACTAGCGGGGGGGCCCCCAGATACGCAGTATTTT,CSAPGLAGGPPDTQYF,TRBJ2-3,TRBD2,TRBV20-1,few
TGTGCCAGCAGCTTAGAGGAAGACACTGAAGCTTTCTTT,CASSLEEDTEAFF,TRBJ1-1,-,TRBV11-3,-
TGTGCCAGTAGTATTGGGACAGCTCGAGGCTACACCTTC,CASSIGTARGYTF,TRBJ1-2,TRBD1,TRBV19,few
TGTGCCAGCAGCTCCAGGGAAAAGGATGAAGCTTTCTTT,CASSSREKDEAFF,TRBJ1-1,-,TRBV7-2,few
TGTGCCAGCAGCCCACTGGGGTGGGCGGGGGTAACAGATACGCAGTATTTT,CASSPLGWAGVTDTQYF,TRBJ2-3,TRBD2,TRBV11-2,-
TGCAGTGCTAGACCGGGGGGCACAGATACGCAGTATTTT,CSARPGGTDTQYF,TRBJ2-3,-,TRBV20-1,-
TGCAGTGCTAGAGATCTCAGGAAGGGGAACACCGGGGAGCTGTTTTTT,CSARDLRKGNTGELFF,TRBJ2-2,-,TRBV20-1,few
TGTGCCAGTAGTATGCGGGACTTGCGGGGTGAGCAGTACTTC,CASSMRDLRGEQYF,TRBJ2-7,-,TRBV19,-
TGTGCCAGCAGTGGGACCGGGACAGGGGCCTCCTACGAGCAGTACTTC,CASSGTGTGASYEQYF,TRBJ2-7,TRBD1,TRBV27,-
TGTGCCAGCAGTTCCCTGAAGGGTTATGGCTACACCTTC,CASSSLKGYGYTF,TRBJ1-2,-,TRBV6-2/TRBV6-3,-
TGTGCCAGCAGTTACGAGGCGGGGGGGCCGCGCACAGATACGCAGTATTTT,CASSYEAGGPRTDTQYF,TRBJ2-3,TRBD2,TRBV6-5,once
TGTGCCTGGACTGGGGCCCAGGCCCCAGAGACCCAGTACTTC,CAWTGAQAPETQYF,TRBJ2-5,-,TRBV30,-
TGTGCCCTAGCAAAAGGGCTACGAGAGACCCAGTACTTC,CALAKGLRETQYF,TRBJ2-5,-,TRBV2,-
TGTGCCAGCAAAAAAAACGGGGGAGAGACCCAGTACTTC,CASKKNGGETQYF,TRBJ2-5,-,TRBV6-1,-
TGTGCCAGCAGTGTAACAGCGATAGAAGCTTTCTTT,CASSVTAIEAFF,TRBJ1-1,-,TRBV2,-
TGTGCCAGCAGTGTGGGGGGAGGGGGGGCGCGGGAGACCCAGTACTTC,CASSVGGGGARETQYF,TRBJ2-5,-,TRBV6-1,-
TGTGCCACCAATCAACTAATCGTGGACACTGAAGCTTTCTTT,CATNQLIVDTEAFF,TRBJ1-1,-,TRBV6-1,few
TGTGCCAGCAGCTTGGAAGATGGGTTAGGTTCACCCCTCCACTTT,CASSLEDGLGSPLHF,TRBJ1-6,-,TRBV5-4,few
TGTGCCAGCATTCGCTTCGGACAGGGCCACTATGGCTACACCTTC,CASIRFGQGHYGYTF,TRBJ1-2,TRBD1,TRBV6-1,-
TGTGCCAGCAGGCCCAGACCACCGGGACAGGGGGATGAGCAGTTCTTC,CASRPRPPGQGDEQFF,TRBJ2-1,TRBD1,TRBV2,-
TGCAGCGTTCGCCATACTGAAAATCAGCCCCAGCATTTT,CSVRHTENQPQHF,TRBJ1-5,-,TRBV29-1,-
TGTGCCAGTAGTATGATGGGGCAGGGAAGTTCGCATGGCTACACCTTC,CASSMMGQGSSHGYTF,TRBJ1-2,-,TRBV19,few
TGTGCCAGCTCACCACCTCCAGGTTATAATTCACCCCTCCACTTT,CASSPPPGYNSPLHF,TRBJ1-6,-,TRBV18,-
TGTGCCAGCAGTGAAGGGAGGCACAATGAGCAGTTCTTC,CASSEGRHNEQFF,TRBJ2-1,-,TRBV2,-
TGTGCCAGCAGCTTACAGGGTATCAGCAATCAGCCCCAGCATTTT,CASSLQGISNQPQHF,TRBJ1-5,-,TRBV7-8,-
TGCAGTGCTGAACGGGACAGGGGATGGTGGGGGGAAGCTTTCTTT,CSAERDRGWWGEAFF,TRBJ1-1,TRBD1,TRBV20-1,-
TGTGCCAGCAGCTCTGGACAGGGTCGTAGCGGGGTTCACGGGGAGCTGTTTTTT,CASSSGQGRSGVHGELFF,TRBJ2-2,-,TRBV11-3,few
TGTGCCAGTCTCACAGGGGAGACAAACTATGGCTACACCTTC,CASLTGETNYGYTF,TRBJ1-2,TRBD1,TRBV2,few
TGTGCCAGTAGTATAGCTAGGCCAGGGGGAACCGGGGAGCTGTTTTTT,CASSIARPGGTGELFF,TRBJ2-2,TRBD1,TRBV19,few
TGTGCCAGCAGCTCCCTGGGCGGGGGGAACACTGAAGCTTTCTTT,CASSSLGGGNTEAFF,TRBJ1-1,-,TRBV7-9,-
TGCAGTGCTGGGACGAGGGGGCGGGGGGAGGAGTACCAAGAGACCCAGTACTTC,CSAGTRGRGEEYQETQYF,TRBJ2-5,-,TRBV20-1,-
TGTGCCAGCAGGGGGCCTAGCTCCTACGAGCAGTACTTC,CASRGPSSYEQYF,TRBJ2-7,-,TRBV7-2,-
TGTGCCAGCAGTTTGCAGGGCACCTACAATGAGCAGTTCTTC,CASSLQGTYNEQFF,TRBJ2-1,-,TRBV27,-
TGCAGTGCTAGTGGGGACCACCACGGCTACACCTTC,CSASGDHHGYTF,TRBJ1-2,-,TRBV20-1,-
TGTGCCAGCAGCCCGGGACGCAACACTGAAGCTTTCTTT,CASSPGRNTEAFF,TRBJ1-1,-,TRBV11-3,-
TGTGCCAGCAGTGTCACCGGGACACCGCCCGGGACCCAGTACTTC,CASSVTGTPPGTQYF,TRBJ2-5,-,TRBV2,few
TGTGCCAGCAGTTACTCGGGGGGGGGCGGGAGTGAAAAACTGTTTTTT,CASSYSGGGGSEKLFF,TRBJ1-4,-,TRBV6-5,-
TGTGCCATGCACCCGTCTAGGGACACCGGGGAGCTGTTTTTT,CAMHPSRDTGELFF,TRBJ2-2,-,TRBV10-3,-
TGTGCCATCAGTGAGTTGGGTGGGGGCTCCTACAATGAGCAGTTCTTC,CAISELGGGSYNEQFF,TRBJ2-1,-,TRBV10-3,-
TGCAGTGCTGCCCACAGCGGGGGGGCCGGGGAGCAGTTCTTC,CSAAHSGGAGEQFF,TRBJ2-1,TRBD2,TRBV20-1,-
TGTGCCAGCAGACAAACGGAATCGAACACTGAAGCTTTCTTT,CASRQTESNTEAFF,TRBJ1-1,-,TRBV7-6,-
TGCAGTGCCCGTAGCGGGGGCCCTACCGGGGAGCTGTTTTTT,CSARSGGPTGELFF,TRBJ2-2,TRBD2,TRBV20-1,-
TGTGCCAGACACGGGACAGGCAGTGGCTACACCTTC,CARHGTGSGYTF,TRBJ1-2,TRBD1,TRBV30,-
TGCAGTGCTAGACCCCCCGGGGTCACTGAAGCTTTCTTT,CSARPPGVTEAFF,TRBJ1-1,-,TRBV20-1,few
TGTGCCAGCAGCTTAGCGGGGGGCGGGTTGGCGCAGTATTTT,CASSLAGGGLAQYF,TRBJ2-3,TRBD2,TRBV5-6,few
TGTGCCAGCTCACCGGGGGGACAAGAGACCCAGTACTTC,CASSPGGQETQYF,TRBJ2-5,-,TRBV18,-
TGCGCCAGCAGCTCTGGGACTACATGGAGGCCGGGTGAAAAACTGTTTTTT,CASSSGTTWRPGEKLFF,TRBJ1-4,-,TRBV5-1,-
TGTGCCAGCAGCCGCCCCCGCACCGGGACACTGAACACTGAAGCTTTCTTT,CASSRPRTGTLNTEAFF,TRBJ1-1,-,TRBV5-4,-
TGTGCCAGCAGCCGTTCAGGGGGCTGGTTGGATGAGCAGTTCTTC,CASSRSGGWLDEQFF,TRBJ2-1,TRBD1,TRBV6-1,few
TGTGCCAGCAGTTACGGGAAAACGGCGCTGCTATACTATGGCTACACCTTC,CASSYGKTALLYYGYTF,TRBJ1-2,-,TRBV6-2/TRBV6-3,-